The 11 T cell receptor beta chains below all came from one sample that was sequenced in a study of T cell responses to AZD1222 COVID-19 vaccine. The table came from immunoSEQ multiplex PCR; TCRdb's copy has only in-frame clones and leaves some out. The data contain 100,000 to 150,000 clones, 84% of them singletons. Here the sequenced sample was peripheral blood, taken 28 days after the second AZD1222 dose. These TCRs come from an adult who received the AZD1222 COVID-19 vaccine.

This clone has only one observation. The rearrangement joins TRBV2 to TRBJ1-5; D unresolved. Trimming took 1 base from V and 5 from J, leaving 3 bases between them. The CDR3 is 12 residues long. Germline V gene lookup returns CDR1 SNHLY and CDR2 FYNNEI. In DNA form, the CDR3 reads TGTGCCAGCAGTGAAGACTATCAGCCCCAGCATTTT. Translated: CASSEDYQPQHF.

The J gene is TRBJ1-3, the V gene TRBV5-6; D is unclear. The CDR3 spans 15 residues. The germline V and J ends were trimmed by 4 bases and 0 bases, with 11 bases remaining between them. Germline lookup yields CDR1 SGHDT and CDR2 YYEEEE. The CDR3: CASSTDGFSGNTIYF. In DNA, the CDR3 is TGTGCCAGCAGCACCGACGGATTCTCTGGAAACACCATATATTTT.

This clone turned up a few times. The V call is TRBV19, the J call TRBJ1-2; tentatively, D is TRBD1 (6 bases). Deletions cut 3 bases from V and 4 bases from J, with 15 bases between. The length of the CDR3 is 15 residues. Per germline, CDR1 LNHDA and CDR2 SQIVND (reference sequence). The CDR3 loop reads CASSMKAGEGYGYTF. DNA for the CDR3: TGTGCCAGTAGTATGAAGGCAGGGGAGGGCTATGGCTACACCTTC. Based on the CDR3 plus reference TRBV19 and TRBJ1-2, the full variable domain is DGGITQSPKYLFRKEGQNVTLSCEQNLNHDAMYWYRQDPGQGLRLIYYSQIVNDFQKGDIAEGYSVSREKKESFPLTVTSAQKNPTAFYLCASSMKAGEGYGYTFGSGTRLTVV.

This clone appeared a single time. The CDR3 protein is CASSLDRLNYGYTF. As DNA, the CDR3 is TGTGCCAGCAGCTTAGACCGTCTTAACTATGGCTACACCTTC. The chain carries TRBV7-2 and TRBJ1-2, with D unresolved. The CDR3 has 14 amino acids. CDR1 is SGHTA and CDR2 is FQGNSA in the germline V gene. Trimming left V 1 base short and J 1 base short, with 7 bases between.

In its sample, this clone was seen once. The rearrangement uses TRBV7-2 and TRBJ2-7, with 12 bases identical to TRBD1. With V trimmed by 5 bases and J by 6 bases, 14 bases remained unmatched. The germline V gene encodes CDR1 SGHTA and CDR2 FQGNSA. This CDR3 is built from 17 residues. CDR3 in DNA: TGTGCCAGCAGCGCGGGACCCGGGACAGGGGGCTGGGTCGAGCAGTACTTC. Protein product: CASSAGPGTGGWVEQYF.

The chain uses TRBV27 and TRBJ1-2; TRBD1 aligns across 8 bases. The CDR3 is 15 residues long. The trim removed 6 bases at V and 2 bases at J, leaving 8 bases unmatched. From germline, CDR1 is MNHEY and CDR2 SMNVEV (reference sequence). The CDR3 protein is CASRPSDRENYGYTF. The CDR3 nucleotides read TGTGCCAGCAGGCCGTCGGACAGGGAGAACTATGGCTACACCTTC.

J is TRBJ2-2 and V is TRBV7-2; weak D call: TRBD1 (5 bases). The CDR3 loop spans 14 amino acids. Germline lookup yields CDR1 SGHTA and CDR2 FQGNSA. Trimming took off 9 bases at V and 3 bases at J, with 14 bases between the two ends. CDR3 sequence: CASLQGLDTGELFF. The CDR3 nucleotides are TGTGCCAGTCTGCAGGGTTTGGACACCGGGGAGCTGTTTTTT.

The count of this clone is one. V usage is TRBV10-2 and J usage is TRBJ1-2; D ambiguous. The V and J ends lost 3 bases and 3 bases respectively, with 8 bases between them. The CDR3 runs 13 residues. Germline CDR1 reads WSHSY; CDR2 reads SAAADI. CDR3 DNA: TGCGCCAGCAGTGATCACAGAGACTATGGCTACACCTTC. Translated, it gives CASSDHRDYGYTF.

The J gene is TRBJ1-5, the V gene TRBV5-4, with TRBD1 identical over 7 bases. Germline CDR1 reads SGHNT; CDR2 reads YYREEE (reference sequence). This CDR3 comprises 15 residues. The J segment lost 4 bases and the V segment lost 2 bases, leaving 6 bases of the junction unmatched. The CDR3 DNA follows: TGTGCCAGCAGCTTTCGACAGGGAATGAATCAGCCCCAGCATTTT. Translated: CASSFRQGMNQPQHF.

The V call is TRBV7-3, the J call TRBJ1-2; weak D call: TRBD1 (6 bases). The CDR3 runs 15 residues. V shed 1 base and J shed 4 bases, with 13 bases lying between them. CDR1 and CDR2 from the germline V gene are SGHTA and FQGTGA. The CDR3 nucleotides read TGTGCCAGCAGCTTAAAGGCAGGGGCCATCTATGGCTACACCTTC. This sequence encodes CASSLKAGAIYGYTF.

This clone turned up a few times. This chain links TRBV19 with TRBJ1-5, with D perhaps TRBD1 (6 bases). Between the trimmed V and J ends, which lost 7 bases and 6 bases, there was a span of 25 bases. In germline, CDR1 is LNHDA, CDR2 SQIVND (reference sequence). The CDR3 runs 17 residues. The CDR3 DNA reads TGTGCCAGTAACACAGGGAAAGCCTTAACCTTACCTCAGCCCCAGCATTTT. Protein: CASNTGKALTLPQPQHF.